One sample yielded the 16 T cell receptor beta chains listed below, sequenced in a study of OX40 agonist ivuxolimab in advanced cancers. Profiling relied on immunoSEQ multiplex PCR, and the TCRdb table lists in-frame clones only, not all of them. The top ten hold approximately 2.1% of the sample, which has 65,000 to 85,000 clones, approximately 86% seen once. The sequencing used CD4+ or CD8+ T cells sorted from blood, collected in a trial of the OX40 agonist ivuxolimab. Source of these receptors: an adult with an advanced solid tumor such as melanoma, head and neck, liver or kidney cancer.

The genes are TRBV28 and TRBJ2-4, with D hard to call. This CDR3 spans 15 amino acids. V lost 5 bases, J lost 0 bases, and 11 bases lay in between. Germline-derived CDR1 and CDR2 are MDHEN and SYDVKM. CDR3 residues: CASSKGKIAKNIQYF. CDR3 nucleotides: TGTGCCAGCAGTAAAGGGAAAATAGCCAAAAACATTCAGTACTTC.

The V gene is TRBV5-5, the J gene TRBJ2-7; possible D gene TRBD1, 6 bases. With 5 bases removed from V and 1 base from J, the gap between germline ends came to 16 bases. Germline lookup yields CDR1 SGHKS and CDR2 YYEKEE (reference sequence). The CDR3 length is 15 residues. The CDR3 region is CASRVDRPPSYEQYF. The CDR3 nucleotides read TGTGCCAGCAGAGTCGACAGGCCCCCGTCCTACGAGCAGTACTTC.

This sequence joins TRBV27 and TRBJ2-1; D remains ambiguous. The V gene's germline CDR1 is MNHEY and CDR2 SMNVEV (reference sequence). Trimming cost V 5 bases and J 0 bases, with 17 bases left between them. The CDR3 is 17 amino acids. The CDR3 here is CASSPLKTLSSYNEQFF. The CDR3 DNA reads TGTGCCAGCAGTCCCCTGAAGACGCTAAGCTCCTACAATGAGCAGTTCTTC.

The chain recombines TRBV28 with TRBJ2-3, with D possibly TRBD2 on 5 matching bases. Germline loops: CDR1 MDHEN, CDR2 SYDVKM. This CDR3 region has 15 residues. V was trimmed by 3 bases and J by 1 base, leaving 11 bases between them. CDR3 coding DNA: TGTGCCAGCAGTTTGCCGGGGAGTGGCACAGATACGCAGTATTTT. This sequence encodes CASSLPGSGTDTQYF.

This chain joins TRBV14 and TRBJ2-3; D ambiguous. Trimming stripped 4 bases from V and 6 bases from J, with 8 bases between. The CDR3 is 12 residues long. Germline loops: CDR1 SGHDN, CDR2 FVKESK. For the CDR3, the DNA is TGTGCCAGCAGCCGCGCTCTGGATACGCAGTATTTT. This encodes CASSRALDTQYF.

The rearrangement uses TRBV9 and TRBJ2-1; unclear D gene. V lost 2 bases, J lost 2 bases, and 11 bases lay in between. This CDR3 contains 15 residues. Germline lookup yields CDR1 SGDLS and CDR2 YYNGEE. In DNA form, the CDR3 reads TGTGCCAGCAGCGTCAGTGGACCCCCCTACAATGAGCAGTTCTTC. Protein: CASSVSGPPYNEQFF.

The chain employs TRBV6-1 and TRBJ2-7, with 13 bases identical to TRBD2. Per germline, CDR1 MNHNS and CDR2 SASEGT. This CDR3 region has 15 residues. The ends lost 7 bases at V and 2 bases at J; junction bases unmatched: 5. The DNA of the CDR3 is TGTGCCAGCAACACAGGACTAGCGGGAGCCTACGAGCAGTACTTC. It is translated as CASNTGLAGAYEQYF.

This clone has a single count. CDR3: CASSPGTGGDEQYF. The CDR3 bases are TGTGCCAGCAGTCCGGGGACTGGGGGGGATGAGCAGTACTTC. The chain joins TRBV6-5 to TRBJ2-7; 7 bases fit TRBD2. V dropped 5 bases and J dropped 7; count of bases not matched to a gene: 11. Germline CDR1 and CDR2: MNHEY and SVGAGI. This CDR3 contains 14 residues.

This rearrangement joins TRBV19 to TRBJ1-3, with D unresolved. CDR1 LNHDA and CDR2 SQIVND come from the germline V gene (reference sequence). Trimming removed 7 bases at V and 2 bases at J, with 9 bases between. The CDR3 is 13 amino acids. CDR3 bases: TGTGCCAGTACGGAGTTTACTGGAAACACCATATATTTT. Translating gives CASTEFTGNTIYF.

This clone was picked up a small number of times. The chain's CDR3 is CASSSSGQGYTF. CDR3 bases: TGTGCCAGCAGTTCATCCGGGCAAGGCTACACCTTC. The chain has TRBV28 and TRBJ1-2, with D uncertain. From germline, CDR1 is MDHEN and CDR2 SYDVKM. The V and J ends lost 4 bases and 8 bases respectively, with 11 bases between them. CDR3 length: 12 amino acids.

The rearrangement links TRBV5-1 to TRBJ1-6; no clear D gene. From germline, CDR1 is SGHRS and CDR2 YFSETQ. The CDR3 consists of 16 residues. Trimming removed 5 bases at V and 0 bases at J, with 12 bases between. CDR3 in amino acids: CASRSSPSSYNSPLHF. CDR3 nucleotide sequence: TGCGCCAGCAGATCATCCCCGAGCTCCTATAATTCACCCCTCCACTTT.

This sequence joins TRBV7-6 and TRBJ2-1; D is uncertain. The CDR3 length is 15 residues. Trimming left V 1 base short and J 0 bases short, with 7 bases between. Germline CDR1 reads SGHVS; CDR2 reads FNYEAQ. CDR3 sequence (DNA): TGTGCCAGCAGCTTAGGGTATAGCTCCTACAATGAGCAGTTCTTC. This encodes CASSLGYSSYNEQFF.

This clone was recorded once. The chain employs TRBV5-6 and TRBJ2-7, with 8 bases identical to TRBD1. The V and J ends lost 4 bases and 2 bases, in that order; junction bases with no gene match: 5. Germline CDR1 is SGHDT and CDR2 is YYEEEE. The CDR3 totals 14 residues. The CDR3 bases are TGTGCCAGCAGCCTAACGGACAGGGCCTACGAGCAGTACTTC. As protein: CASSLTDRAYEQYF.

The chain combines TRBV11-3 with TRBJ2-1; 7 bases agree with TRBD2. The V and J ends lost 4 bases and 9 bases, in that order; junction bases with no gene match: 18. The CDR3 covers 17 residues. Germline V lookup: CDR1 SGHNT, CDR2 YENEEA. The CDR3 here is CASSSVPRERGGGEQFF. CDR3 nucleotide sequence: TGTGCCAGCAGCTCCGTCCCCAGGGAGCGGGGTGGGGGTGAGCAGTTCTTC.

The V and J genes are TRBV2 and TRBJ2-7; 9 bases agree with TRBD1. V lost 6 bases and J lost 2; bases outside the gene matches: 8. This CDR3 contains 15 residues. Germline V gives CDR1 SNHLY, CDR2 FYNNEI. The CDR3 nucleotides read TGTGCCAGCAGGGCCGGGACAGGGACCCCCTACGAGCAGTACTTC. This sequence encodes CASRAGTGTPYEQYF.

This clone was observed a handful of times. The chain has TRBV7-8 and TRBJ2-3; 8 positions agree with TRBD2. The CDR3 sequence is 14 residues long. Germline V gene lookup returns CDR1 SGHVS and CDR2 FQNEAQ. Germline trimming cut 7 bases from V and 2 bases from J; bases unmatched to any gene: 5. The CDR3 nucleotides are TGTGCCAGCACCTCGGGGGGGCACACAGATACGCAGTATTTT. Translating gives CASTSGGHTDTQYF. Drawing the rest from reference TRBV7-8 and TRBJ2-3, the complete variable domain is GAGVSQSPRYKVAKRGQDVALRCDPISGHVSLFWYQQALGQGPEFLTYFQNEAQLDKSGLPSDRFFAERPEGSVSTLKIQRTQQEDSAVYLCASTSGGHTDTQYFGPGTRLTVL.